This TCR beta chain was retrieved from a study of T cells after yellow fever vaccination. This clonotype showed up just a few times. No antigen is known for it. TCRdb re-derived calls from the 5' RACE reads in MiXCR, one entry per CDR3 protein. The sample shows about 130,000 distinct CDR3 sequences, approximately 7% of them seen only once. Findings and limits, study-wide: Most clones from primary vaccination resurfaced after the booster (around 97% CD4, around 90% CD8).

The sample consisted of CD4+ T cells sorted from PBMCs, taken 10 to 11 days after the first yellow fever vaccination. This receptor was taken from a man younger than 35 who received the YFV17D yellow fever vaccine.

The CDR3 here is CASSQFGQSTDTQYF. The CDR3 DNA reads TGTGCCAGCAGCCAATTCGGACAGAGCACAGATACGCAGTATTTT. The chain links TRBV4-2 to TRBJ2-3; D perhaps matches TRBD1 (6 bases). The CDR3 has 15 residues. The germline V and J ends were trimmed by 2 bases and 0 bases, with 9 bases remaining between them. From germline, CDR1 is LGHNA and CDR2 YNFKEQ.